A single sample gave rise to the 8 T cell receptor beta chains below, sequenced in a study of shared clonotypes between healthy human individuals. TCRdb's copy holds only in-frame clones and misses some; the assay was immunoSEQ multiplex PCR. The repertoire holds some 2,000,000 clones, nearly 97% seen once, with around 0.13% in the top ten. The sample taken for sequencing was naive CD4+ T cells sorted from blood. This sample's subset: CD45RA+ positively selected. These receptors were collected from a man aged 18-30 years in good health.

The V gene is TRBV2, the J gene TRBJ2-7; 12 positions agree with TRBD2. The length of the CDR3 is 15 residues. Germline V lookup: CDR1 SNHLY, CDR2 FYNNEI. V shed 7 bases, J shed 6 bases, and the junction held 10 bases outside the gene matches. CDR3: CASTPNVLAGGEQYF. The CDR3 DNA sequence: TGTGCCAGCACCCCGAACGTACTAGCGGGAGGCGAGCAGTACTTC. Together with reference TRBV2 and TRBJ2-7, the CDR3 gives the full variable domain: EPEVTQTPSHQVTQMGQEVILRCVPISNHLYFYWYRQILGQKVEFLVSFYNNEISEKSEIFDDQFSVERPDGSNFTLKIRSTKLEDSAMYFCASTPNVLAGGEQYFGPGTRLTVT.

This chain connects TRBV29-1 to TRBJ2-3; 11 bases line up with TRBD2. After removal of 4 bases from V and 3 bases from J, the junction contained 3 bases not matched to a gene. From germline, CDR1 is SQVTM and CDR2 ANQGSEA. The CDR3 is made up of 14 amino acids. CDR3 in DNA: TGCAGCGTTGGAGTAGCGGGGGGGACAGATACGCAGTATTTT. This sequence encodes CSVGVAGGTDTQYF.

CDR3 sequence: CASSTGTGGYGYTF. Written as DNA, the CDR3 is TGTGCCAGCAGTACGGGGACAGGGGGATATGGCTACACCTTC. The rearrangement uses TRBV2 and TRBJ1-2; 11 nucleotides line up with TRBD1. The ends lost 5 bases at V and 5 bases at J; junction bases unmatched: 4. The CDR3 length is 14 residues. Germline values: CDR1 SNHLY, CDR2 FYNNEI.

This clone occurred a few times. The same CDR3 can be traced to other DNA sequences in this sample. This chain links TRBV5-6 with TRBJ1-2; 9 positions match TRBD1. There are 13 residues in the CDR3. Trimming cost V 3 bases and J 5 bases; bases outside gene matches: 2. CDR1 and CDR2 (germline): SGHDT, YYEEEE. CDR3 residues: CASSSDRGYGYTF. The CDR3 nucleotides read TGTGCCAGCAGCTCGGACAGGGGTTATGGCTACACCTTC. Supplemented by reference TRBV5-6 and TRBJ1-2, the full variable domain reads DAGVTQSPTHLIKTRGQQVTLRCSPKSGHDTVSWYQQALGQGPQFIFQYYEEEERQRGNFPDRFSGHQFPNYSSELNVNALLLGDSALYLCASSSDRGYGYTFGSGTRLTVV.

The chain uses TRBV11-2 and TRBJ2-2, with D tentatively TRBD1 (6 bases). Trimming cost V 5 bases and J 1 base, with 14 bases left between them. CDR1 and CDR2 from the germline V gene are SGHAT and FQNNGV. CDR3 length equals 16 residues. As DNA, the CDR3 is TGTGCCAGCAGCCTTCAGGGGACGAAGAACACCGGGGAGCTGTTTTTT. This translates into CASSLQGTKNTGELFF.

This clone was seen a single time. V is TRBV5-8 and J is TRBJ2-5; D remains ambiguous. The CDR3 length is 13 residues. Germline V gene lookup returns CDR1 SGHTS and CDR2 YDEGEE. The V end lost 3 bases, the J end lost 5 bases, and 11 bases lay between the germline ends. DNA for the CDR3: TGTGCCAGCAGCTCCCTCGTGAGGGAGACCCAGTACTTC. This gives the protein CASSSLVRETQYF. Combining the CDR3 with reference TRBV5-8 and TRBJ2-5 gives the whole variable domain EAGVTQSPTHLIKTRGQQATLRCSPISGHTSVYWYQQALGLGLQFLLWYDEGEERNRGNFPPRFSGRQFPNYSSELNVNALELEDSALYLCASSSLVRETQYFGPGTRLLVL.

This chain connects TRBV10-3 to TRBJ2-1; 9 nucleotides match TRBD2. The CDR3 runs 15 residues. Germline V gene data show CDR1 as ENHRY and CDR2 as SYGVKD. V lost 7 bases to trimming and J lost 5 bases; unmatched junction nucleotides: 9. The CDR3 reads CAINTGTSPNNEQFF. CDR3 in DNA: TGTGCCATCAACACCGGGACTAGCCCGAACAATGAGCAGTTCTTC.

Notes on this clone: At the DNA level, this CDR3 is encoded by other sequences in the same sample as well. This chain joins TRBV30 and TRBJ1-4; unclear D gene. The CDR3 extends over 14 amino acids. Trimming stripped 1 base from V and 2 bases from J, with 8 bases between. The germline V gene encodes CDR1 GTSNPN and CDR2 SVGIG (reference sequence). The CDR3: CAWSGQTTNEKLFF. In DNA, the CDR3 is TGTGCCTGGAGTGGCCAGACCACTAATGAAAAACTGTTTTTT.